This T cell receptor (beta chain) derives from a study of T cells in Graves' hyperthyroidism and ophthalmopathy. RNA transcripts yielded amplified TCR beta CDR3 regions. First-round RT-PCR with HTBI primers amplified the TCR CDR3 region. Each CDR3 protein is one row after TCRdb ran MiXCR on the multiplex PCR reads. The sample has 400,000 to 550,000 distinct CDR3 sequences; roughly an eighth are singletons. This clonotype was counted ten times or more. Its antigen is unidentified. Germline assignment: CDR1 MNHNY and CDR2 SVGAGI (reference sequence). V shed 0 bases and J shed 5 bases, with 13 bases lying between them. This CDR3 has 15 amino acids. Calling Graves' hyperthyroidism stable meant ophthalmopathy did not progress within 18 months. Around 10 ml of fresh peripheral blood supplied the PBMCs. General observations from the study: Peripheral blood also featured most of the thyroid clonotypes expanded above 0.001.

Sequences were obtained from blood. The chain combines TRBV6-6 with TRBJ2-5; possible D gene TRBD2, 6 bases. The sequence was collected from a woman younger than 30 with Graves' hyperthyroidism. The CDR3 loop reads CASSYSTSLSETQYF. CDR3 DNA: TGTGCCAGCAGTTACTCGACTAGTCTGTCGGAGACCCAGTACTTC.